This paragraph reports one TCR beta chain. Its antigen is as yet unknown. This entry is derived from a study of response to subunit inactivated influenza vaccine. Trimming took off 5 bases at V and 7 bases at J, with 15 bases between the two ends. Germline loops: CDR1 KGHSY, CDR2 FQNENV. This CDR3 spans 14 amino acids. General study points: Each seasonal flu vaccination may recruit only limited new T cells, authors suggested.

TCRdb fed the RT-PCR reads into MiXCR, producing one record per CDR3 protein. This table has 530,000 or so distinct CDR3 sequences, about 25% appearing once. This clonotype was obtained from a man aged 50-60 years who received an inactivated influenza vaccine. The starting material was CD4+ T cells sorted from PBMCs, obtained roughly 5 days after vaccination. The genes are TRBV16 and TRBJ1-5; weak D call: TRBD1 (6 bases). This chain's CDR3 is CASSKNRDRQPQHF. DNA of the CDR3: TGTGCCAGCAGCAAAAACAGGGATAGGCAGCCCCAGCATTTT.